Listed below are T cell receptor beta chains from one sample, sequenced in a study of T cells in Graves' hyperthyroidism and ophthalmopathy. In TCRdb, the multiplex PCR reads were re-called with MiXCR into one record per CDR3 protein. Counted here are about 400,000 distinct CDR3 sequences, about 15% occurring once; the ten biggest clones make up approximately 30%. Sample: blood. The receptors stem from a woman younger than 30 with Graves' hyperthyroidism that later progressed to Graves' ophthalmopathy. CDR3s include the opening cysteine and the closing phenylalanine or tryptophan. The D gene is left open where the match is weak. Size is omitted from some rows. Given values are once, few, many or a class for expanded clones.

cdr3_nt cdr3_aa d_call j_call clone_size v_call
TGTGCCAGCACCATAGGCGGCACTGAAGCTTTCTTT CASTIGGTEAFF . TRBJ1-1 many TRBV28
TGTGCCACCAGCCGAGAAGACGGTGAGCAGTACTTC CATSREDGEQYF . TRBJ2-7 . TRBV15
TGCAGTGCTAGAGGGGCTAGCGGGAGCGACGAGCAGTACTTC CSARGASGSDEQYF TRBD2 TRBJ2-7 . TRBV20-1
TGTGCCAGCAGCCCCCAGGAGCGTTACTCTGGAAACACCATATATTTT CASSPQERYSGNTIYF . TRBJ1-3 . TRBV9
TGTGCCTGGAGTGCTAACTATGGCTGCACCTTC CAWSANYGCTF . TRBJ1-2 . TRBV30
TGTGCCAGCAGCCAAGATCAACTTCTCACCGGGGAGCTGTTTTTT CASSQDQLLTGELFF . TRBJ2-2 . TRBV3-1
TGTGCCAGCAGCAACCCGACCCAGCCGGCCTACAATGAGCAGTTCTTC CASSNPTQPAYNEQFF . TRBJ2-1 many TRBV7-9
TGTGCCAGCACGGCGAGAAGGGAGCAGTACTTC CASTARREQYF . TRBJ2-7 few TRBV28
TGTGCCAGCAGCTTAGGGTCTAGCCACTCCTACAATGAGCAGTTCTTC CASSLGSSHSYNEQFF . TRBJ2-1 many TRBV7-2
TGTGCCAGCAGCTTGGTCTACGGCGGTGAAAAACTGTTTTTT CASSLVYGGEKLFF . TRBJ1-4 few TRBV5-8
TGTGCCAGCAGCGAGGGACTTATACAAGAGACCCAGTACTTC CASSEGLIQETQYF . TRBJ2-5 many TRBV6-1
TGCAGTGCTAGTTTAGAGGGGCTAGCGGGAGAGGGGAATGAGCAGTTCTTC CSASLEGLAGEGNEQFF TRBD2 TRBJ2-1 . TRBV20-1
TGTGCCAGCAGCTCGGGACTAGCGGTACCATTCTCCTACGAGCAGTACTTC CASSSGLAVPFSYEQYF TRBD2 TRBJ2-7 few TRBV9
TGTGCCATTTCCAAGGGGGGGGATCAGCCCCAGCATTTT CAISKGGDQPQHF . TRBJ1-5 many TRBV10-3
TGTGCCAGCAGCTTAGTCGCACTTGAGTTCTTC CASSLVALEFF . TRBJ2-1 few TRBV7-2
TGTGCCAGCAGCGCGAGACTAGCGGACACCGGGGAGCTGTTTTTT CASSARLADTGELFF TRBD2 TRBJ2-2 few TRBV7-6
TGTGCCAGCGGACGGGAGTTCCCCTACAATGAGCAGTTCTTC CASGREFPYNEQFF . TRBJ2-1 many TRBV5-5
TGTGCCAGCAGCGCCGGGGCGGGGACTAGCGGGTACGAGCAGTACTTC CASSAGAGTSGYEQYF TRBD2 TRBJ2-7 few TRBV9
TGCGCCAGCAGCTCCACGGCTACATCCTCTTCAGGGTCCACTGAAGCTTTCTTT CASSSTATSSSGSTEAFF . TRBJ1-1 many TRBV5-1
TGTGCCAGTAGTATAGAGGGACAGTCATTCTCTGGGGCCAACGTCCTGACTTTC CASSIEGQSFSGANVLTF TRBD1 TRBJ2-6 . TRBV19
TGTGCCACCAGCAGAGTGTGGCAGGGGGCAAGCGAGCAGTACTTC CATSRVWQGASEQYF TRBD1 TRBJ2-7 . TRBV15
TGTGCCAGCAGTTTACCATTAGAGACCCAGTACTTC CASSLPLETQYF . TRBJ2-5 few TRBV12-3/TRBV12-4
TGTGCCAGCAGTGAAAGCAGGGGGGCTGGCTACAATGAGCAGTTCTTC CASSESRGAGYNEQFF . TRBJ2-1 many TRBV2
TGTGCCAGCAGTGAAGCGATGCAGGGCGGGTACGAGCAGTACTTC CASSEAMQGGYEQYF . TRBJ2-7 many TRBV2
TGCAGTGCTAGAGATCTGACCGAAAAACTGTTTTTT CSARDLTEKLFF . TRBJ1-4 few TRBV20-1
TGTGCCAGCTCAGCACAGGGGTCAACTAATGAAAAACTGTTTTTT CASSAQGSTNEKLFF TRBD1 TRBJ1-4 many TRBV18
TGTGCCAGCAGCCAGAGTGATGAAAAACTGTTTTTT CASSQSDEKLFF . TRBJ1-4 . TRBV28
TGCGCCAGCAGCTTGGGAGGGGGCTTCTCAGCTTTCTTT CASSLGGGFSAFF TRBD1 TRBJ1-1 many TRBV5-1
TGTGCCAGCTCACCACCGGTAGGAGAGACCCAGTACTTC CASSPPVGETQYF . TRBJ2-5 many TRBV18
TGTGCCAGCAGTGTAGGGGGAGCCAAGCGGGGCCACTACGAGCAGTACTTC CASSVGGAKRGHYEQYF . TRBJ2-7 many TRBV2
TGTGCCAGCAGAGAGACTAGCGTGAGAACAGATACGCAGTATTTT CASRETSVRTDTQYF TRBD2 TRBJ2-3 once TRBV6-2/TRBV6-3
TGTGCCAGCAGTCAATACAGGGGGAGGACAGATACGCAGTATTTT CASSQYRGRTDTQYF TRBD1 TRBJ2-3 many TRBV6-1
TGTGCCAGCAGCCAAGATCGGAGGGAGGCCTATTGGGAGCAGTTCTTC CASSQDRREAYWEQFF . TRBJ2-1 many TRBV4-2
TGTGCCAGCAGCTACGTCGAGAGCACTGAAGCTTTCTTT CASSYVESTEAFF . TRBJ1-1 few TRBV6-4
TGTGCCAGCAGTTGGAGGGGGGACACTGAAGCTTTCTTT CASSWRGDTEAFF . TRBJ1-1 . TRBV6-1
TGTGCCAGCAGTTACGGGAGGGTTCAGGGGGCTATATCCTACGAGCAGTACTTC CASSYGRVQGAISYEQYF . TRBJ2-7 few TRBV6-1
TGCGCCAGCAGAGGAACAGGCCAAGAGACCCAGTACTTC CASRGTGQETQYF . TRBJ2-5 . TRBV5-1
TGTGCCAGCAGGCCGGAACTAGCGTTCACTAGCACAGATACGCAGTATTTT CASRPELAFTSTDTQYF TRBD2 TRBJ2-3 many TRBV27
TGTGCCAGCAGTTTAGGGGCCCCAGATACGCAGTATTTT CASSLGAPDTQYF . TRBJ2-3 many TRBV28
TGTGCCAGCGAGAGGACAGACGGCTACGAGCAGTACTTC CASERTDGYEQYF . TRBJ2-7 many TRBV6-1
TGTGCCAGTAGTATTCTATCCTCCTACGAGCAGTACTTC CASSILSSYEQYF . TRBJ2-7 . TRBV19
TGCAGCGTTGAAAAGCCGGGACAGGGGATCATGAACACTGAAGCTTTCTTT CSVEKPGQGIMNTEAFF TRBD1 TRBJ1-1 many TRBV29-1
TGTGCCAGCAGGGAACTTGGCGGGACGCAAACGAACACCGGGGAGCTGTTTTTT CASRELGGTQTNTGELFF . TRBJ2-2 few TRBV7-6
TGCAGTGCTAGTCCCCGACAGGGGCCTCATTCACCCCTCCACTTT CSASPRQGPHSPLHF TRBD1 TRBJ1-6 . TRBV20-1
TGCAGTGCTCACGACAGGATCACAGATACGCAGTATTTT CSAHDRITDTQYF . TRBJ2-3 many TRBV20-1
TGTGCCAGCAGTTTTTTACTAGGACAAGAGACCCAGTACTTC CASSFLLGQETQYF . TRBJ2-5 many TRBV28
TGCAGTGCCGTAACAGGGCCGAACACCGGGGAGCTGTTTTTT CSAVTGPNTGELFF . TRBJ2-2 . TRBV20-1
TGTGCCAGCAGCGATCTCAGCGGGAGGTTAATGGATGAGCAGTTCTTC CASSDLSGRLMDEQFF TRBD2 TRBJ2-1 . TRBV11-2
TGCGCCAGCAGCTCGGGGGGGGCAGGGGGAACCTACGAGCAGTACTTC CASSSGGAGGTYEQYF . TRBJ2-7 few TRBV5-1
TGTGCCAGCTCACCCGGGGCAGCAGATACGCAGTATTTT CASSPGAADTQYF . TRBJ2-3 many TRBV18
TGTGCCAGCAGCCTAATCCCGGAAAAACTGTTTTTT CASSLIPEKLFF . TRBJ1-4 many TRBV3-1
TGTGCCAGCACTCCAAAGTGGGGCGGGAGTGAGCAGTTCTTC CASTPKWGGSEQFF TRBD2 TRBJ2-1 . TRBV9
TGCAGTGCTAGTAAGACTTTGAACACCGGGGAGCTGTTTTTT CSASKTLNTGELFF . TRBJ2-2 many TRBV20-1